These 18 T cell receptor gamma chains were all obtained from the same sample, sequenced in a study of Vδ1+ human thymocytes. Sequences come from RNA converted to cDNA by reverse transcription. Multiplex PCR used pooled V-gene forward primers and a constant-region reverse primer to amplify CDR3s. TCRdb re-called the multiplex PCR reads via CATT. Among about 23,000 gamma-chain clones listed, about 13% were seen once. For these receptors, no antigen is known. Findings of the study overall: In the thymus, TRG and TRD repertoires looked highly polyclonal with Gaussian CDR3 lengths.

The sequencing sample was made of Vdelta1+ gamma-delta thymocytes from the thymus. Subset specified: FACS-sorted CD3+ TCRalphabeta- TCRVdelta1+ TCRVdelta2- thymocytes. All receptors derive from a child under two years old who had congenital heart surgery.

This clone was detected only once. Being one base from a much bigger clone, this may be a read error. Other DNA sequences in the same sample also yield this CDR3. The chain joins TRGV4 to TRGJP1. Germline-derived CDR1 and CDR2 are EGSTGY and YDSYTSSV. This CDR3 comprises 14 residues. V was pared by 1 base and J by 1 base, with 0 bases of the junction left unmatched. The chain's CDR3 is CATWDGTTGWFKIF. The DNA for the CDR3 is TGTGCCACCTGGGATGGTACCACTGGTTGGTTCAAGATATTT.

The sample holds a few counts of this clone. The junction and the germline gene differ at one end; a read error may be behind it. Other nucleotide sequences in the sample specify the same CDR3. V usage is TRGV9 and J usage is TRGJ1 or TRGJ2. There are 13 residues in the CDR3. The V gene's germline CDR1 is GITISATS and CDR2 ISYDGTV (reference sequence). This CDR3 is CALWSGFYYKKLF. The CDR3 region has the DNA TGTGCCCTGTGGTCGGGGTTTTATTATAAGAAACTCTTT.

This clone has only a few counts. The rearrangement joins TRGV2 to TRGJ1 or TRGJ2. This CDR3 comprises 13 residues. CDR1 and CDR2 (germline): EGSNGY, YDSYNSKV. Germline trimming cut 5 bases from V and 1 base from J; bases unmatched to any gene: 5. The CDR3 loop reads CATWVLNYYKKLF. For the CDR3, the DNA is TGTGCCACCTGGGTCCTTAATTATTATAAGAAACTCTTT.

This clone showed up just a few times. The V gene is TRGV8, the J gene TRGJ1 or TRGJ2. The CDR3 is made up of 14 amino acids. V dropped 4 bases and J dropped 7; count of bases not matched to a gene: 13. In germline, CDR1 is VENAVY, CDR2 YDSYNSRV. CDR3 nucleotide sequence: TGTGCCACCTGGGACCAGGGGCTGCGGTATAAGAAACTCTTT. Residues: CATWDQGLRYKKLF.

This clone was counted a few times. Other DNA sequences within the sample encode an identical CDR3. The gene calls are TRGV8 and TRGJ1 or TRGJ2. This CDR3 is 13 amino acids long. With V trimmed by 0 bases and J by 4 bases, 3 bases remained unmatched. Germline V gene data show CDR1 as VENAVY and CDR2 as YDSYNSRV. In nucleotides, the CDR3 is TGTGCCACCTGGGATAGGCGGTATTATAAGAAACTCTTT. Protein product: CATWDRRYYKKLF.

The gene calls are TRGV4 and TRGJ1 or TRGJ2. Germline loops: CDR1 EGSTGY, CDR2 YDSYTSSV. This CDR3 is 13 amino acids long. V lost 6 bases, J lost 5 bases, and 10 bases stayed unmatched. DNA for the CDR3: TGTGCCACCTGGAATGACTTGAATTATAAGAAACTCTTT. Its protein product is CATWNDLNYKKLF.

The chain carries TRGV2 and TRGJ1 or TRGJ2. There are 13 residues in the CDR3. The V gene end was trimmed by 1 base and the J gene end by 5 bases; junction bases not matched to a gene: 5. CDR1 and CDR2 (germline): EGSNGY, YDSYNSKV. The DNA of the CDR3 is TGTGCCACCTGGGACGGCTTCCATTATAAGAAACTCTTT. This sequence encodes CATWDGFHYKKLF.

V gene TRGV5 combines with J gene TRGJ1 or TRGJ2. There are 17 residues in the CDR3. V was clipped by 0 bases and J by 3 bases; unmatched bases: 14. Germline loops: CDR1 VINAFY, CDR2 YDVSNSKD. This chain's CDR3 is CATWDRPSRTSYYKKLF. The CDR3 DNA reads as TGTGCCACCTGGGACAGGCCGTCGCGAACAAGTTATTATAAGAAACTCTTT.

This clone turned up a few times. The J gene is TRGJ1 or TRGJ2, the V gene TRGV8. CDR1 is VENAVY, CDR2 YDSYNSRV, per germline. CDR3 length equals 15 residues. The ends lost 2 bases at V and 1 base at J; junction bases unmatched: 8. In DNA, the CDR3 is TGTGCCACCTGGGATACGGGCCCAAATTATTATAAGAAACTCTTT. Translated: CATWDTGPNYYKKLF.

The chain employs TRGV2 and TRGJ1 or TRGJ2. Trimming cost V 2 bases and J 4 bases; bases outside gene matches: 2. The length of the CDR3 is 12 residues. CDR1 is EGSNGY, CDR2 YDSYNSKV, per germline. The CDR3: CATWDVYYKKLF. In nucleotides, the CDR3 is TGTGCCACCTGGGACGTCTATTATAAGAAACTCTTT.

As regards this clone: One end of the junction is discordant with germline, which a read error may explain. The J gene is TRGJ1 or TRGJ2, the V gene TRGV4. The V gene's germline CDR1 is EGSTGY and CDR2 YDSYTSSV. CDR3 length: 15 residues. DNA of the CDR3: TGTGCCACCTGGAATGGGAGGTGGGTTAGTTATAAGAAACTCTTT. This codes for CATWNGRWVSYKKLF.

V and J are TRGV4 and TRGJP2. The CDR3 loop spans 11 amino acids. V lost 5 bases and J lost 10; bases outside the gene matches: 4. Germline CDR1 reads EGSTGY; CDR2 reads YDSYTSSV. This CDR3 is CATWVGWIKTF. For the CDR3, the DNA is TGTGCCACCTGGGTGGGTTGGATCAAGACGTTT.

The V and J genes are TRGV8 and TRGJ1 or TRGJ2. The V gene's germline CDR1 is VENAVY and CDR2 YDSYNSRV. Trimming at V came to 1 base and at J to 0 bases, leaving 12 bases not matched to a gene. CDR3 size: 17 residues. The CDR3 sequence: CATWDSPHLWNYYKKLF. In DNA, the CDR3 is TGTGCCACCTGGGATAGTCCCCACCTTTGGAATTATTATAAGAAACTCTTT.

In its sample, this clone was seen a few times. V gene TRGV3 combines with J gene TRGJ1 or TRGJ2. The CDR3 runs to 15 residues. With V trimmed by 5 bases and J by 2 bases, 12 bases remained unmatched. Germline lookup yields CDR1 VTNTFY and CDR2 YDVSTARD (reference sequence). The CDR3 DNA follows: TGTGCCACCTGGGCCTCCCGCCTGGATTATTATAAGAAACTCTTT. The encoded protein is CATWASRLDYYKKLF.

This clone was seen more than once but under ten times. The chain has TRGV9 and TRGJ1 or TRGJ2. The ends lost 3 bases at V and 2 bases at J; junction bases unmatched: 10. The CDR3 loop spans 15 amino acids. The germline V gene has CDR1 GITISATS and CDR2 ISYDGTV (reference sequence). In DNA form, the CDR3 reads TGTGCCTTGTGGGAGCCCTACCTTTATTATTATAAGAAACTCTTT. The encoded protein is CALWEPYLYYYKKLF.

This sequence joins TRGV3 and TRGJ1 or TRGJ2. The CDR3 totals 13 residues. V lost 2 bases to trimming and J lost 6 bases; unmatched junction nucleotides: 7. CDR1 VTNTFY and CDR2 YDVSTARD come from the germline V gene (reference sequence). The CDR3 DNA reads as TGTGCCACCTGGGACATTTCGTGTTATAAGAAACTCTTT. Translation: CATWDISCYKKLF.

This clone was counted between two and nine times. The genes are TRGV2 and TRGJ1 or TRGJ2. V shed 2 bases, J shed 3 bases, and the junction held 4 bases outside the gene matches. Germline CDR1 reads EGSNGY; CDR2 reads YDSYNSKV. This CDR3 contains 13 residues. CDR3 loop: CATWDVGYYKKLF. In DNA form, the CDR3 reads TGTGCCACCTGGGACGTCGGTTATTATAAGAAACTCTTT.

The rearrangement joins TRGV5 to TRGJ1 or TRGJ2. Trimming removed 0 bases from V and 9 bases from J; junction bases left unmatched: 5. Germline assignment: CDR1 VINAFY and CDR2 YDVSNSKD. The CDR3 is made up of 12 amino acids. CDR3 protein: CATWDRHAKKLF. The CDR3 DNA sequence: TGTGCCACCTGGGACAGGCATGCTAAGAAACTCTTT.